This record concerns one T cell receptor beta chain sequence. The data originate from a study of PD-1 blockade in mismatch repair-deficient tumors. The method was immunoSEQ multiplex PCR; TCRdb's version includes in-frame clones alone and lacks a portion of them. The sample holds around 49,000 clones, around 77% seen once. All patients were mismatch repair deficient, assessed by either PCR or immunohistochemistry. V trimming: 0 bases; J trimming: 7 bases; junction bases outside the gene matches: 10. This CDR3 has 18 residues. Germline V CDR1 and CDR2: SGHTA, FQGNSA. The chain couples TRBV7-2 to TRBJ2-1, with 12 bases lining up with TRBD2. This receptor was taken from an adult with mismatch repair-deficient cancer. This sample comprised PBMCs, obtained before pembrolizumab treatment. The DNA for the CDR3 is TGTGCCAGCAGCTTAGCTCCGACTAGCGGGAGCGTCCGAAATGAGCAGTTCTTC. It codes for CASSLAPTSGSVRNEQFF.